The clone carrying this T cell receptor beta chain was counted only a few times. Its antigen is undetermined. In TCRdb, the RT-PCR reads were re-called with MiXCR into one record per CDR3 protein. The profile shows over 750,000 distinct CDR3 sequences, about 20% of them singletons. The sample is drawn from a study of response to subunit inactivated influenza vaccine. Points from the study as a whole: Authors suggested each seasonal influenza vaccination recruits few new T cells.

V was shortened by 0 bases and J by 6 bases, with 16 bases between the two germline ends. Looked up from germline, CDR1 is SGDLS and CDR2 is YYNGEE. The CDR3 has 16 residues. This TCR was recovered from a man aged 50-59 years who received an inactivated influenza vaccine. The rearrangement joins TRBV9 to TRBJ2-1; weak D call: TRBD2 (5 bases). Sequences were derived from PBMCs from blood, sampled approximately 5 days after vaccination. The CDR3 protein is CASSVVYGIPLNEQFF. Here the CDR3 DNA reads TGTGCCAGCAGCGTAGTCTACGGGATCCCCCTCAATGAGCAGTTCTTC.